The next 15 T cell receptor beta chains were all read from a single sample in a study of T cells after yellow fever vaccination. TCRdb ran MiXCR on the 5' RACE reads and lists one entry per CDR3 protein. The data contain about 26,000 distinct CDR3 sequences, approximately 4.2% of them seen just once; the ten biggest clones take up roughly two fifths. This specimen consisted of PBMCs, either bulk or a sorted T-cell subset (CD4+, CD8+, memory, or dextramer-sorted; not recorded which), obtained on the day of the yellow fever booster vaccination. The receptors were gathered from a young man who received the YFV17D yellow fever vaccine.

The gene calls are TRBV5-6 and TRBJ1-2; 7 nucleotides match TRBD1. The germline CDR1 and CDR2 sequences are SGHDT and YYEEEE. V was pared by 7 bases and J by 0 bases, with 9 bases of the junction left unmatched. The CDR3 length is 15 residues. In DNA, the CDR3 is TGTGCCAGCTCGGTAGGGGGCTTAGCTAACTATGGCTACACCTTC. Translating it yields CASSVGGLANYGYTF.

In its sample, this clonotype was seen many times. The chain couples TRBV15 to TRBJ2-7; D is perhaps TRBD1 (5 bases). Germline CDR1 LNHNV, CDR2 YYDKDF (reference sequence). V lost 0 bases and J 1 base, leaving 10 bases between the germline ends. The length of the CDR3 is 15 residues. The CDR3, as DNA: TGTGCCACCAGCAGAGACAGGGTGGGGTCCTACGAGCAGTACGTC. It specifies CATSRDRVGSYEQYV.

This clonotype was seen many times. The chain employs TRBV7-2 and TRBJ2-5; D is unresolved. CDR3 length equals 11 residues. Trimming took off 5 bases at V and 3 bases at J, with 4 bases between the two ends. Germline V CDR1 and CDR2: SGHTA, FQGNSA. The CDR3 reads CASSPKETQYF. In DNA form, the CDR3 reads TGTGCCAGCAGCCCAAAAGAGACCCAGTACTTC.

This clonotype was seen many times. CDR3 nucleotides: TGTGCCAGCAATCCGGGACAGGGACAAAACATTCAGTACTTC. The encoded protein is CASNPGQGQNIQYF. J is TRBJ2-4 and V is TRBV7-2, with 9 bases matching TRBD1. After removal of 7 bases from V and 5 bases from J, the junction contained 6 bases not matched to a gene. Germline V gene sequence: CDR1 SGHTA, CDR2 FQGNSA. The CDR3 has 14 amino acids.

This chain uses TRBV5-1 with TRBJ2-5; 10 nucleotides align to TRBD1. Germline assignment: CDR1 SGHRS and CDR2 YFSETQ. The CDR3 loop spans 14 amino acids. The V gene end was trimmed by 4 bases and the J gene end by 5 bases; junction bases not matched to a gene: 5. CDR3 residues: CASSVGQGSETQYF. DNA of the CDR3: TGCGCCAGCAGCGTGGGACAGGGGAGCGAGACCCAGTACTTC.

This clonotype was picked up many times. This chain links TRBV20-1 with TRBJ1-2; D gene ambiguous. The CDR3 consists of 12 residues. The V end was cut by 3 bases, the J end by 8 bases, with 13 bases between. Germline CDR1 is DFQATT and CDR2 is SNEGSKA (reference sequence). CDR3 bases: TGCAGTGCTAGGTTGGGGATAGACGGCTACACCTTC. It translates to CSARLGIDGYTF.

Ten or more counts support this clonotype. V gene TRBV7-2 combines with J gene TRBJ2-7; TRBD2 agrees at 15 bases. V shed 5 bases and J 7 bases; nucleotides not matched to a gene: 9. The length of the CDR3 is 16 residues. Germline CDR1 and CDR2: SGHTA and FQGNSA. CDR3 sequence: CASSPGTSGGRGEQYF. DNA for the CDR3: TGTGCCAGCAGCCCGGGGACTAGCGGGGGGCGAGGGGAGCAGTACTTC.

Details on this clonotype: This may arise from a read error, as a much more abundant clone is one base away. The chain joins TRBV6-5 to TRBJ1-1; the D is unclear. The V end was cut by 2 bases, the J end by 4 bases, with 8 bases between. This CDR3 region has 13 residues. Germline-derived CDR1 and CDR2 are MNHEY and SVGAGI. The CDR3: CASSYGLVTEAFF. The CDR3 coding sequence is TGTGCCAGCAGTTACGGGTTGGTCACTGAAGCTTTCTTT.

This clonotype has at least ten counts. One end of the junction is discordant with germline, which a read error may explain. The V call is TRBV20-1, the J call TRBJ2-3; the D gene could be TRBD1 or TRBD2 (5 bases each). CDR3 length equals 14 residues. Per germline, CDR1 DFQATT and CDR2 SNEGSKA (reference sequence). The CDR3, as DNA: TGCAGTGCTAGGACCGGGACCAGCACGGATACGCAGTATTTT. Protein product: CSARTGTSTDTQYF.

Ten or more counts support this clonotype. V usage is TRBV7-8 and J usage is TRBJ2-7; no clear D. The V gene's germline CDR1 is SGHVS and CDR2 FQNEAQ. The ends were cut back, 4 bases at V and 1 base at J, with 8 bases in the middle. CDR3 size: 13 residues. CDR3 in DNA: TGTGCCAGCAGCTGGGGTGGGTCCTACGAGCAGTACGTC. Amino acid sequence: CASSWGGSYEQYV.

Comments on this clonotype: Being one base from a much bigger clone, this may be a read error. This chain links TRBV7-9 with TRBJ2-2; 8 nucleotides match TRBD2. The CDR3 runs to 16 residues. The germline V gene encodes CDR1 SEHNR and CDR2 FQNEAQ (reference sequence). The CDR3 loop reads CASSFGRDWDTGELLF. Here the CDR3 DNA reads TGTGCCAGCAGCTTCGGGAGGGATTGGGACACCGGGGAGCTGTTGTTT.

This clonotype was recorded many times. The chain links TRBV5-1 to TRBJ1-3, with D possibly TRBD1 on 6 matching bases. CDR1 is SGHRS, CDR2 YFSETQ, per germline. Trimming stripped 0 bases from V and 4 bases from J, with 14 bases between. The CDR3 is 16 residues long. In DNA, the CDR3 is TGCGCCAGCAGCTTGGTGCCCGGGACACTAGGAAACACCATATATTTT. Protein product: CASSLVPGTLGNTIYF. The full variable domain, in which reference TRBV5-1 and TRBJ1-3 provide the parts outside the CDR3, is KAGVTQTPRYLIKTRGQQVTLSCSPISGHRSVSWYQQTPGQGLQFLFEYFSETQRNKGNFPGRFSGRQFSNSRSEMNVSTLELGDSALYLCASSLVPGTLGNTIYFGEGSWLTVV.

The rearrangement uses TRBV7-2 and TRBJ2-3; D is ambiguous. The V gene's germline CDR1 is SGHTA and CDR2 FQGNSA. The CDR3 length is 14 residues. Trimming took off 5 bases at V and 1 base at J, with 10 bases between the two ends. The CDR3 here is CASSLVAGTDTQYF. The CDR3 DNA sequence: TGTGCCAGCAGCCTAGTCGCGGGCACAGATACGCAGTATTTT.

This clonotype was counted at least ten times. The chain joins TRBV6-4 to TRBJ2-7; D is unresolved. The CDR3 has 12 residues. V dropped 2 bases and J dropped 2 bases, with 4 bases sitting between them. CDR1 and CDR2 (germline): MRHNA, SNTAGT. CDR3 in DNA: TGTGCCAGCAGTGACGGGACCTACGAGCAGTACGTC. Amino acids: CASSDGTYEQYV.

The chain joins TRBV19 to TRBJ1-2, with a weak D call TRBD1 (6 bases). CDR3 length: 13 residues. Germline assignment: CDR1 LNHDA and CDR2 SQIVND (reference sequence). Trimming took 6 bases from V and 7 from J, leaving 15 bases between them. The CDR3 DNA is TGTGCCAGTAGAACAGGGCTCGTTGCTGGCTACACCTTC. The encoded protein is CASRTGLVAGYTF.